A selection of T cell receptor beta chains follows, all from one sample in a study of cytomegalovirus exposure and HLA in healthy donors. Sequencing was performed with immunoSEQ multiplex PCR; in TCRdb, only in-frame clones are kept and a portion is missing. The sample yields around 150,000 clones, about 89% seen once. Sequenced material: PBMCs. The receptors were gathered from a man aged 18-30 years in good health and CMV-seronegative. CDR3s include the opening cysteine and the closing phenylalanine or tryptophan. The D gene is left open where the match is weak. Size tells how often a clone was seen (once, few, many) or the class of an expanded clone, and some rows leave it out.

TRBD1,TRBV19,TRBJ1-1,-,CATIKRQGFEDEAFF,TGTGCCACCATTAAAAGACAGGGCTTTGAGGATGAAGCTTTCTTT
-,TRBV27,TRBJ1-2,-,CASRKRTGNYGYTF,TGTGCCAGCCGAAAACGTACAGGAAACTATGGCTACACCTTC
TRBD1,TRBV7-6,TRBJ2-7,-,CASSSWTGSYEQYF,TGTGCCAGCAGCTCCTGGACAGGATCCTACGAGCAGTACTTC
-,TRBV5-6,TRBJ2-2,-,CASSTTGNSTGELFF,TGTGCCAGCAGCACCACAGGGAATAGTACCGGGGAGCTGTTTTTT
-,TRBV11-3,TRBJ2-5,-,CASSLEGARRRETQYF,TGTGCCAGCAGCTTAGAGGGGGCAAGGCGGCGAGAGACCCAGTACTTC
-,TRBV7-9,TRBJ2-7,-,CASSFWGPYEQYF,TGTGCCAGCAGCTTTTGGGGCCCATACGAGCAGTACTTC
TRBD1,TRBV4-3,TRBJ2-3,-,CASSQARMTGLAHTQYF,TGCGCCAGCAGCCAAGCTAGAATGACAGGGCTCGCTCATACGCAGTATTTT
TRBD1,TRBV19,TRBJ2-6,-,CASSIGQGTDGANVLTF,TGTGCCAGTAGTATCGGACAGGGGACTGATGGGGCCAACGTCCTGACTTTC
-,TRBV28,TRBJ1-1,-,CASSSIGSANTEAFF,TGTGCCAGCAGTAGTATCGGGTCGGCGAACACTGAAGCTTTCTTT
-,TRBV7-3,TRBJ1-2,-,CASSSTGGVGYGYTF,TGTGCCAGCAGCTCCACCGGGGGGGTTGGCTATGGCTACACCTTC
-,TRBV27,TRBJ1-1,-,CASSFTGYENTEAFF,TGTGCCAGCAGTTTCACAGGGTATGAGAACACTGAAGCTTTCTTT
-,TRBV5-1,TRBJ1-2,few,CASSLAGRGFKGYTF,TGCGCCAGCAGCTTGGCCGGGCGGGGCTTTAAGGGCTACACCTTC
TRBD1,TRBV2,TRBJ1-1,-,CASTYWTGRNTEAFF,TGTGCCAGCACCTACTGGACAGGGAGGAACACTGAAGCTTTCTTT
TRBD1,TRBV7-2,TRBJ1-1,-,CASSPGGLNTEAFF,TGTGCCAGCAGTCCAGGGGGACTGAACACTGAAGCTTTCTTT